This T cell receptor (beta chain) was sequenced for a study of cytomegalovirus exposure and HLA in healthy donors. Study information: A data release that came early held roughly 90 million unique TCRs from HLA-typed donors.

As for this clone: What it binds is unknown.

Trimming pared 1 base from V and 7 bases from J, leaving 5 bases between. Germline assignment: CDR1 GTSNPN and CDR2 SVGIG (reference sequence). The CDR3 has 11 residues. Though probably carrying unrecorded immune exposures, donors were nominally healthy at sampling. 13 Jbeta primers and 60 Vbeta primers were used for the PCR. Produced via immunoSEQ multiplex PCR; TCRdb's table is partial and in-frame only. The sample includes around 140,000 clones. Findings and caveats of the study: The majority of TCR sequences were rare, yet some public TCRs appeared in many donors. What was likely a sequencing artifact was a cluster of highly shared sequence variants.

The sample was PBMCs. The sequence was collected from a woman aged 40-49 years in good health and CMV-seropositive. The chain employs TRBV30 and TRBJ2-4, with D unclear. CDR3 protein: CAWSGENIQYF. The CDR3 nucleotides are TGTGCCTGGAGTGGTGAGAACATTCAGTACTTC. The full variable domain, its missing parts supplied by reference TRBV30 and TRBJ2-4, is SQTIHQWPATLVQPVGSPLSLECTVEGTSNPNLYWYRQAAGRGLQLLFYSVGIGQISSEVPQNLSASRPQDRQFILSSKKLLLSDSGFYLCAWSGENIQYFGAGTRLSVL.